Detailed here is one TCR beta chain. The individuals who served as donors were healthy Caucasians living in Russia, aged about 6 to 100. This specimen comes from a study of blood T cells in healthy people across ages. Turning to the study itself: Every two T cells gave about one barcoded beta molecule via template switching.

Alongside a J-beta primer mix, a sample-barcoded 5' primer served in a second PCR lasting 7 to 11 cycles. Each sample yielded at least 3 million CDR3-containing paired-end reads. TCRdb reanalysed the 5' RACE reads using MiXCR and keeps one entry per CDR3 protein. The sample shows almost 800,000 distinct CDR3 sequences, more than 45% of them seen only once. The CDR3 extends over 16 amino acids. Germline CDR1 MDHEN, CDR2 SYDVKM. Trimming removed 0 bases from V and 9 bases from J; junction bases left unmatched: 7. The sequencing sample was made of blood. The source of this sequence is a man younger than 40 in good health. The chain links TRBV28 to TRBJ1-6; 8 bases match TRBD1. The CDR3 DNA sequence: TGTGCCAGCAGTTTATGGGTACAGGGGGGAGGTTCACCCCTCCACTTT. This gives the protein CASSLWVQGGGSPLHF.